The 8 T cell receptor beta chains in this list originate from one sample, sequenced in a study of blood T cells in healthy people across ages. Next came a second PCR, run for roughly 6 to 11 cycles, which used a sample-barcoded 5' primer along with a J-beta primer mix. TCRdb independently ran MiXCR on the 5' RACE reads; one entry per CDR3 protein. Counted here are more than 600,000 distinct CDR3 sequences, around 25% occurring once; the ten biggest clones make up around 9.2%. In addition, the sample was reused for a study of T cells of mothers and their children.

The specimen was blood. The receptors here all came from a boy younger than 18 in good health.

This clonotype was observed a handful of times. J is TRBJ2-1 and V is TRBV6-5, with D unclear. The CDR3 runs to 15 residues. V was cut by 0 bases and J by 5 bases, with 11 bases left in between. CDR1 MNHEY and CDR2 SVGAGI come from the germline V gene. The CDR3 region is CASSYSWVEDNEQFF. The CDR3 region has the DNA TGTGCCAGCAGTTACTCTTGGGTAGAGGACAATGAGCAGTTCTTC.

CDR3 region: CASSLGGTGKETQYF. In nucleotides, the CDR3 is TGTGCCAGCAGTTTAGGAGGGACAGGGAAGGAGACCCAGTACTTC. The J gene is TRBJ2-7, the V gene TRBV12-3 or TRBV12-4; 9 bases align to TRBD1. The J call is uncertain, as TRBJ2-5 better fits the DNA end. The CDR3 is made up of 15 amino acids.

Regarding this clonotype: A junction boundary mismatches the germline segment, possibly from a read error. The chain is built from TRBV9 and TRBJ1-4; D is undetermined. There are 14 residues in the CDR3. CDR1 is SGDLS, CDR2 YYNGEE, per germline. The CDR3 reads CASSVGDRNEKLLF. The CDR3 DNA follows: TGTGCCAGCAGCGTAGGGGATCGAAATGAAAAACTGCTTTTT.

Many counts were recorded for this clonotype. V and J are TRBV6-2 or TRBV6-3 and TRBJ2-5, with 11 bases aligning to TRBD1. The CDR3 is 15 amino acids. Germline assignment: CDR1 MNHEY and CDR2 SVGEGT. V was pared by 6 bases and J by 5 bases, with 8 bases of the junction left unmatched. CDR3 in amino acids: CASRLGTGGWETQYF. CDR3 coding DNA: TGTGCCAGCAGGCTCGGGACAGGGGGTTGGGAGACCCAGTACTTC.

This clonotype has only a few counts. The J gene is TRBJ1-4, the V gene TRBV12-3 or TRBV12-4; D unclear. This CDR3 is built from 12 residues. The ends were cut back, 8 bases at V and 5 bases at J, with 9 bases in the middle. CDR3 sequence reads: CASRVANEKLFF. The CDR3 DNA sequence: TGTGCCAGCCGGGTGGCCAATGAAAAACTGTTTTTT.

The chain recombines TRBV7-2 with TRBJ1-2; 10 nucleotides align to TRBD1. This CDR3 spans 14 amino acids. V lost 6 bases, J lost 6 bases, and 7 bases stayed unmatched. Germline V lookup: CDR1 SGHTA, CDR2 FQGNSA. The CDR3 spells CASSPGQGLHGYTF. The CDR3 DNA follows: TGTGCCAGCAGTCCGGGACAGGGGCTCCATGGCTACACCTTC.

V and J are TRBV6-2 or TRBV6-3 and TRBJ1-1; D is unclear. This CDR3 is 13 amino acids long. V dropped 7 bases and J dropped 4 bases, with 13 bases sitting between them. Germline CDR1 and CDR2: MNHEY and SVGEGT. Here the CDR3 reads CASTEIPGTEAFF. For the CDR3, the DNA is TGTGCCAGCACCGAAATACCGGGCACTGAAGCTTTCTTT.

The chain links TRBV6-5 to TRBJ1-2; D unclear. Trimming left V 0 bases short and J 4 bases short, with 9 bases between. The CDR3 is 14 residues long. Germline V gene lookup returns CDR1 MNHEY and CDR2 SVGAGI. This CDR3 reads CASSYSNGLYGYTF. CDR3 nucleotide sequence: TGTGCCAGCAGTTACTCGAACGGTCTCTATGGCTACACCTTC.